Following are 12 T cell receptor beta chains from one sample sequenced in a study of blood T cell repertoires in COVID-19. The data were produced by immunoSEQ multiplex PCR, yet TCRdb's version contains in-frame clones alone and is incomplete. The sample shows approximately 200,000 clones, over 80% of them seen only once. Sequencing used PBMCs or T cells enriched from blood (not recorded which). These receptors originate from a man aged 30 to 39 who had recovered from COVID-19.

The CDR3 DNA is TGTGCCAGCAGCCAATTTGATTGCGAGGGAAGGGATGAAAAACTGTTTTTT. As protein: CASSQFDCEGRDEKLFF. The V call is TRBV3-1 (or the pseudogene TRBV3-2), the J call TRBJ1-4; D call uncertain. The CDR3 length is 17 residues. V was shortened by 2 bases and J by 6 bases, with 19 bases between the two germline ends. Germline V gene lookup returns CDR1 LGHDT and CDR2 YNNKEL (reference sequence).

The J gene is TRBJ2-2, the V gene TRBV6-2 or TRBV6-3; 12 nucleotides agree with TRBD2. In germline, CDR1 is MNHEY, CDR2 SVGEGT. CDR3 size: 17 residues. V gave up 2 bases and J gave up 3 bases; unmatched junction bases: 4. The CDR3 region is CASSYPPSGRDTGELFF. The CDR3 bases are TGTGCCAGCAGTTACCCCCCTAGCGGGAGGGACACCGGGGAGCTGTTTTTT.

The V and J genes are TRBV6-6 and TRBJ1-3, with TRBD1 matching over 7 bases. CDR1 is MNHNY and CDR2 is SVGAGI in the germline V gene (reference sequence). J lost 3 bases, V lost 6 bases, and 5 bases had no gene match. There are 14 residues in the CDR3. The CDR3 protein is CASSPRTGGNTIYF. CDR3 bases: TGTGCCAGCAGCCCACGGACAGGTGGAAACACCATATATTTT.

The genes are TRBV12-3 or TRBV12-4 and TRBJ1-2; 8 nucleotides agree with TRBD1. V was clipped by 7 bases and J by 4 bases; unmatched bases: 2. The CDR3 sequence is 12 residues long. The DNA for the CDR3 is TGTGCCAGCACAGGGGGCAGCTATGGCTACACCTTC. Translation: CASTGGSYGYTF.

This clone appeared a few times. The V and J genes are TRBV9 and TRBJ1-2, with D perhaps TRBD1 (5 bases). Trimming stripped 0 bases from V and 0 bases from J, with 9 bases between. The CDR3 has 15 amino acids. Per germline, CDR1 SGDLS and CDR2 YYNGEE. The CDR3: CASSVASGANYGYTF. As DNA, the CDR3 is TGTGCCAGCAGCGTAGCGTCGGGGGCTAACTATGGCTACACCTTC.

J is TRBJ2-7 and V is TRBV5-5; D gene uncertain. Germline V gene lookup returns CDR1 SGHKS and CDR2 YYEKEE (reference sequence). This CDR3 spans 11 amino acids. The V and J ends lost 4 bases and 2 bases respectively, with 4 bases between them. The DNA for the CDR3 is TGTGCCAGCAGCCCAGCCTACGAGCAGTACTTC. Translating gives CASSPAYEQYF.

The rearrangement joins TRBV29-1 to TRBJ1-2, with 9 bases lining up with TRBD1. J lost 6 bases, V lost 5 bases, and 4 bases had no gene match. CDR3 length: 12 residues. CDR1 SQVTM and CDR2 ANQGSEA come from the germline V gene. CDR3 DNA sequence: TGCAGCGTTTCGGGACAGGGCGATGGCTACACCTTC. This sequence encodes CSVSGQGDGYTF.

The genes are TRBV30 and TRBJ2-7; possible D gene TRBD1, 6 bases. The CDR3 has 15 residues. Germline assignment: CDR1 GTSNPN and CDR2 SVGIG (reference sequence). V was cut by 3 bases and J by 3 bases, with 18 bases left in between. CDR3 region: CAWRPLRDTRYEQYF. Written as DNA, the CDR3 is TGTGCCTGGAGGCCTTTACGGGACACCCGCTACGAGCAGTACTTC.

This chain uses TRBV12-3 or TRBV12-4 with TRBJ1-2; D possibly corresponds to TRBD1 (5 bases). There are 13 residues in the CDR3. Trimming took off 5 bases at V and 1 base at J, with 8 bases between the two ends. CDR3 bases: TGTGCCAGCAGTGTGACAGTTAACTATGGCTACACCTTC. Protein sequence: CASSVTVNYGYTF.

The rearrangement uses TRBV7-2 and TRBJ2-7; TRBD2 matches at 12 bases. CDR1 SGHTA and CDR2 FQGNSA come from the germline V gene. V lost 4 bases and J lost 9; bases outside the gene matches: 10. This CDR3 has 15 amino acids. The CDR3 region has the DNA TGTGCCAGCAGCTCCTCCCGGACTAGCGGGATTTGGCAGTACTTC. It is translated as CASSSSRTSGIWQYF.

This clone has more than one count but fewer than ten. V usage is TRBV10-1 and J usage is TRBJ2-1, with 9 positions matching TRBD1. Per the germline V gene, CDR1 is WNHNN and CDR2 is SYGVQD (reference sequence). The length of the CDR3 is 15 residues. Germline trimming cut 3 bases from V and 4 bases from J; bases unmatched to any gene: 4. The CDR3: CASSDTGGLYNEQFF. In nucleotides, the CDR3 is TGCGCCAGCAGTGATACAGGGGGCTTATACAATGAGCAGTTCTTC.

CDR3 sequence: CASSWGWGNQPQHF. The CDR3 DNA reads TGTGCCAGCAGCTGGGGCTGGGGCAATCAGCCCCAGCATTTT. The V gene is TRBV11-2, the J gene TRBJ1-5; tentative D call: TRBD1 (5 bases). V was pared by 4 bases and J by 2 bases, with 9 bases between. From germline, CDR1 is SGHAT and CDR2 FQNNGV. CDR3 length equals 14 residues.